These 8 T cell receptor beta chains were sequenced from one sample in a study of T cells in localized non-small cell lung cancer. Sequencing used immunoSEQ multiplex PCR; TCRdb keeps in-frame clones, though not all of them. The sample has just over 70,000 clones, roughly nine tenths seen once. The sample here was peripheral blood, taken before any cancer treatment. These receptors were obtained from a male donor aged 60 or over with stage III squamous cell lung carcinoma.

This sequence joins TRBV2 and TRBJ1-2; 7 bases are a match to TRBD1. The CDR3 runs 13 residues. After removal of 3 bases from V and 6 bases from J, the junction contained 4 bases not matched to a gene. From germline, CDR1 is SNHLY and CDR2 FYNNEI. The CDR3 region is CASSDRQGDGYTF. As DNA, the CDR3 is TGTGCCAGCAGTGATCGGCAGGGGGATGGCTACACCTTC.

The genes are TRBV6-1 and TRBJ2-1; weak D call: TRBD2 (6 bases). CDR1 and CDR2 (germline): MNHNS, SASEGT. V was clipped by 3 bases and J by 3 bases, with 15 bases between them. The CDR3 has 16 amino acids. CDR3 sequence: CASSESQGGSYNEQFF. In DNA form, the CDR3 reads TGTGCCAGCAGTGAGTCCCAGGGAGGTAGCTACAATGAGCAGTTCTTC.

The CDR3 sequence: CASSLQGRDYGYTF. The CDR3 DNA sequence: TGTGCCAGTAGTCTACAGGGCAGGGACTATGGCTACACCTTC. The J gene is TRBJ1-2, the V gene TRBV19, with D possibly TRBD1 on 6 matching bases. From germline, CDR1 is LNHDA and CDR2 SQIVND (reference sequence). V was shortened by 5 bases and J by 3 bases, with 13 bases between the two germline ends. The CDR3 runs 14 residues.

The rearrangement joins TRBV7-8 to TRBJ2-2; D may match TRBD1 or TRBD2 (5 bases each). V shed 5 bases and J shed 2 bases, with 18 bases lying between them. The CDR3 runs 17 residues. The germline V gene has CDR1 SGHVS and CDR2 FQNEAQ. CDR3 sequence: CASSPPGQFGNTGELFF. In nucleotides, the CDR3 is TGTGCCAGCAGCCCCCCGGGGCAGTTTGGTAACACCGGGGAGCTGTTTTTT.

The CDR3 DNA follows: TGTGCCAGCAGTTTATCACGCCAGCGGGGAGGGGAGACCCAGTACTTC. It codes for CASSLSRQRGGETQYF. The chain joins TRBV27 to TRBJ2-5, with TRBD2 matching over 7 bases. Germline CDR1 MNHEY, CDR2 SMNVEV (reference sequence). The CDR3 runs 16 residues. Trimming removed 0 bases from V and 5 bases from J; junction bases left unmatched: 9.

The V and J genes are TRBV2 and TRBJ1-2, with D unclear. The germline gives CDR1 SNHLY, CDR2 FYNNEI. This CDR3 is 14 amino acids long. Trimming shortened V by 4 bases and J by 1 base, and 10 bases separated the two germline ends. CDR3 nucleotides: TGTGCCAGCAGTGGGACGGTCGGTAACTATGGCTACACCTTC. Its translation is CASSGTVGNYGYTF.

This clone came up a few times. This sample includes further DNA sequences coding for the same CDR3. The chain uses TRBV19 and TRBJ2-6; D call uncertain. Germline V gene data show CDR1 as LNHDA and CDR2 as SQIVND (reference sequence). The germline V and J ends were trimmed by 10 bases and 0 bases, with 13 bases remaining between them. The CDR3 extends over 15 amino acids. DNA of the CDR3: TGTGCCACGGCACCCCTTAGCTCTGGGGCCAACGTCCTGACTTTC. Translation gives CATAPLSSGANVLTF.

The genes are TRBV7-2 and TRBJ2-1; 9 bases line up with TRBD2. This CDR3 comprises 15 residues. Trimming took 5 bases from V and 6 from J; bases not matched to a gene: 8. Germline CDR1 is SGHTA and CDR2 is FQGNSA. The CDR3 coding sequence is TGTGCCAGCAGCCTCGGGACTAGCACGGGCAATGAGCAGTTCTTC. It is translated as CASSLGTSTGNEQFF.